The 10 T cell receptor beta chains below were found in one sample sequenced in a study of T cell responses to AZD1222 COVID-19 vaccine. Generated by immunoSEQ multiplex PCR, the TCRdb table keeps only in-frame clones and is missing some. This table holds about 55,000 clones, 89% found once. The sample in question was peripheral blood, obtained on day 0 of AZD1222 vaccination. These receptor sequences come from an adult in good health.

V usage is TRBV10-1 and J usage is TRBJ2-1; the D gene is possibly TRBD2 (5 bases). The CDR3 contains 15 residues. Germline V gene lookup returns CDR1 WNHNN and CDR2 SYGVQD (reference sequence). V was trimmed by 2 bases and J by 6 bases, leaving 14 bases between them. The CDR3 region has the DNA TGCGCCAGCAGTGAGGAGGGAGTTTTGGGCAATGAGCAGTTCTTC. Translation gives CASSEEGVLGNEQFF.

The chain links TRBV6-5 to TRBJ2-7; the D call may be TRBD1 or TRBD2 (5 bases each). This CDR3 region has 16 residues. Trimming removed 0 bases at V and 2 bases at J, with 14 bases between. In germline, CDR1 is MNHEY, CDR2 SVGAGI. The CDR3 DNA is TGTGCCAGCAGTTACTCGGGACGTCTGATTACCTACGAGCAGTACTTC. Translation: CASSYSGRLITYEQYF.

The rearrangement uses TRBV15 and TRBJ2-5, with D unresolved. This CDR3 has 15 amino acids. The germline V and J ends were trimmed by 0 bases and 2 bases, with 10 bases remaining between them. Per germline, CDR1 LNHNV and CDR2 YYDKDF (reference sequence). This CDR3 reads CATSRDLVDQETQYF. The CDR3 bases are TGTGCCACCAGCAGAGATCTGGTGGATCAAGAGACCCAGTACTTC.

J is TRBJ2-3 and V is TRBV7-2; 9 bases are shared with TRBD2. Germline loops: CDR1 SGHTA, CDR2 FQGNSA. CDR3 length equals 16 residues. The junction had 7 bases not matched to a gene; V was cut back by 5 bases and J by 1 base. The CDR3 nucleotides read TGTGCCAGCAGCCCTTGGACTAGCGCAGGCACAGATACGCAGTATTTT. Its protein is CASSPWTSAGTDTQYF.

This sequence joins TRBV28 and TRBJ2-2; D remains unclear. This CDR3 is 14 amino acids long. Germline V lookup: CDR1 MDHEN, CDR2 SYDVKM. Trimming removed 1 base from V and 1 base from J, with 4 bases in between. CDR3 DNA: TGTGCCAGCAGTTTATTACAGAACACCGGGGAGCTGTTTTTT. Translated, it gives CASSLLQNTGELFF.

The CDR3 DNA reads as TGTGCCAGCAGCTTAGGGGCATCTGGGGCCAACGTCCTGACTTTC. Amino acids: CASSLGASGANVLTF. V usage is TRBV7-9 and J usage is TRBJ2-6; D not resolved. V lost 1 base and J 1 base, leaving 5 bases between the germline ends. This CDR3 spans 15 amino acids. Germline loops: CDR1 SEHNR, CDR2 FQNEAQ (reference sequence).

The V and J genes are TRBV24-1 and TRBJ2-1, with D hard to call. Germline assignment: CDR1 KGHDR and CDR2 SFDVKD. This CDR3 is built from 13 residues. The ends were cut back, 4 bases at V and 3 bases at J, with 6 bases in the middle. The CDR3 bases are TGTGCCACCAGTGAGTCGCTCTACAATGAGCAGTTCTTC. It translates to CATSESLYNEQFF.

The V gene is TRBV3-1 (or the pseudogene TRBV3-2), the J gene TRBJ1-4, with D unresolved. The CDR3 spans 15 residues. V lost 2 bases and J lost 0, with 7 bases in between. Germline V gives CDR1 LGHDT, CDR2 YNNKEL (reference sequence). The CDR3 protein is CASSQWAATNEKLFF. CDR3 coding DNA: TGTGCCAGCAGCCAATGGGCAGCAACTAATGAAAAACTGTTTTTT.

V gene TRBV3-1 (or the pseudogene TRBV3-2) combines with J gene TRBJ1-1; 9 bases agree with TRBD1. Germline assignment: CDR1 LGHDT and CDR2 YNNKEL (reference sequence). With 4 bases clipped from V and 5 bases from J, the junction kept 8 bases outside the gene matches. The CDR3 is 15 amino acids. The CDR3 DNA is TGTGCCAGCAGCCGTGGACAGGGGTGGGAGACTGAAGCTTTCTTT. Translation gives CASSRGQGWETEAFF.

This clone was recorded a few times. The gene calls are TRBV3-1 (or the pseudogene TRBV3-2) and TRBJ2-2, with 8 bases identical to TRBD1. The CDR3 has 17 residues. V shed 1 base, J shed 0 bases, and the junction held 4 bases outside the gene matches. From germline, CDR1 is LGHDT and CDR2 YNNKEL (reference sequence). The CDR3 DNA reads TGTGCCAGCAGCCAAGTTCCGACAGGGGCGAACACCGGGGAGCTGTTTTTT. Translated: CASSQVPTGANTGELFF.